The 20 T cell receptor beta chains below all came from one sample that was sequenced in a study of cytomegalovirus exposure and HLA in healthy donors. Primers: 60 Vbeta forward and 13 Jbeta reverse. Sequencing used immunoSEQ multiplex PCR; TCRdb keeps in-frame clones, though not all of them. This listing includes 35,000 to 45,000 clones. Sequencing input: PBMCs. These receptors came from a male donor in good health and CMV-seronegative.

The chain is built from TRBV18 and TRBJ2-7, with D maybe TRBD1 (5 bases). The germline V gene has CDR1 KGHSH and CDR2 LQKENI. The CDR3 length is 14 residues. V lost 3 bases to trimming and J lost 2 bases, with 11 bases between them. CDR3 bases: TGTGCCAGCTCACCGGGGCAGTCGACCTACGAGCAGTACTTC. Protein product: CASSPGQSTYEQYF.

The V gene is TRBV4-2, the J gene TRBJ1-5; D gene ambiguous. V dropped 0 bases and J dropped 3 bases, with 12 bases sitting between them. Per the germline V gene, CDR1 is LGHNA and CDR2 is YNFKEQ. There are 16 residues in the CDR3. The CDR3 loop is CASSQDRADYNQPQHF. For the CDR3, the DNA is TGTGCCAGCAGCCAAGATCGGGCAGACTACAATCAGCCCCAGCATTTT.

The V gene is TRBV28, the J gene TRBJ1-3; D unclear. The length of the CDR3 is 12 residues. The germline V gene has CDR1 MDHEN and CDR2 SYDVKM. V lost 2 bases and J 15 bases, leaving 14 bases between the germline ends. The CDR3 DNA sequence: TGTGCCAGCAGTTTAAAAGCCCGCGCCCCATATTTT. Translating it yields CASSLKARAPYF.

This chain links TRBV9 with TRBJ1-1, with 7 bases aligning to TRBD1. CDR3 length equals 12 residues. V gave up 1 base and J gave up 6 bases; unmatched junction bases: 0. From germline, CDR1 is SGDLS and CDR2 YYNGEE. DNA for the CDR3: TGTGCCAGCAGCGTACAGGGGGCTGAAGCTTTCTTT. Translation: CASSVQGAEAFF.

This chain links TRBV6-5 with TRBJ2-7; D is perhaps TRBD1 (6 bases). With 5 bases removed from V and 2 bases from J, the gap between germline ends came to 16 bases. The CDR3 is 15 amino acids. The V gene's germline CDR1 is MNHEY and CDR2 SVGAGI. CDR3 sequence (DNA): TGTGCCAGCAGTCCAAGGGACACCCCGGCCTACGAGCAGTACTTC. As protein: CASSPRDTPAYEQYF.

The CDR3 DNA sequence: TGTGCCAGCAGTGGAAAGCAAGGGGTGGGGGCCAACGTCCTGACTTTC. Its protein product is CASSGKQGVGANVLTF. The V call is TRBV2, the J call TRBJ2-6; a possible D gene is TRBD1 (5 bases). The CDR3 spans 16 residues. With 4 bases removed from V and 4 bases from J, the gap between germline ends came to 14 bases. In germline, CDR1 is SNHLY, CDR2 FYNNEI.

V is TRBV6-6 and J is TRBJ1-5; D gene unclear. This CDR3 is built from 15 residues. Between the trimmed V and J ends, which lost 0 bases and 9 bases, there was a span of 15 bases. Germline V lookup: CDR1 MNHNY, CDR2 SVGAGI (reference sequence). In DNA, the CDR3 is TGTGCCAGCAGTTACTCAGGTCAGGAATCACGGCCCCAGCATTTT. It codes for CASSYSGQESRPQHF.

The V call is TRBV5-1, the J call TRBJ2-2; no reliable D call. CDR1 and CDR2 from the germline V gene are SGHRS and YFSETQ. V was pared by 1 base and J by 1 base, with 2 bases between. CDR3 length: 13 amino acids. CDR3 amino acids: CASSLLNTGELFF. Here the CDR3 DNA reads TGCGCCAGCAGCTTGCTGAACACCGGGGAGCTGTTTTTT.

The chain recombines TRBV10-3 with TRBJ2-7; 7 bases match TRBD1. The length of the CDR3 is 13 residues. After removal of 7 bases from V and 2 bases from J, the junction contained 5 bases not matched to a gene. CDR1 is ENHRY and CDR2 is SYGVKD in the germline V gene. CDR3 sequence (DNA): TGTGCCATCAACCCTGGACAGGCCTACGAGCAGTACTTC. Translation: CAINPGQAYEQYF.

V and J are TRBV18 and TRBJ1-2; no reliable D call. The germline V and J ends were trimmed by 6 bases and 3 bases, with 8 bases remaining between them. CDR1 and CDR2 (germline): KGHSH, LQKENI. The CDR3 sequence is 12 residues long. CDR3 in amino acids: CASSPEYYGYTF. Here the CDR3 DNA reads TGTGCCAGCTCTCCCGAGTACTATGGCTACACCTTC.

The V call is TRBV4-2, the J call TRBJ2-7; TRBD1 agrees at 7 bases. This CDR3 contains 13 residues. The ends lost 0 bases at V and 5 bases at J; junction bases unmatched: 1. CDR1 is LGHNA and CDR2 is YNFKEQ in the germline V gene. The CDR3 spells CASSQDRGHEQYF. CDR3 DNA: TGTGCCAGCAGCCAAGATAGGGGGCACGAGCAGTACTTC.

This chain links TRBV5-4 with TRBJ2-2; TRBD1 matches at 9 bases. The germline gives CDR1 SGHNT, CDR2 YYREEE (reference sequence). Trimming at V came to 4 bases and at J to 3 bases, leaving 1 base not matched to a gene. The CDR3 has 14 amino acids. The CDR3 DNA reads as TGTGCCAGCAGCAGGGACAGGGACACCGGGGAGCTGTTTTTT. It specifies CASSRDRDTGELFF.

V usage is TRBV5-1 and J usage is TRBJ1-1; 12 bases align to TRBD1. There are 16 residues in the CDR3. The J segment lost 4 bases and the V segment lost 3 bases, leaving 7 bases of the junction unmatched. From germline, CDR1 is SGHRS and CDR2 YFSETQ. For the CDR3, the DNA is TGCGCCAGCAGCTGGGGGGGGACAGGGGGCGGCACTGAAGCTTTCTTT. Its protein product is CASSWGGTGGGTEAFF.

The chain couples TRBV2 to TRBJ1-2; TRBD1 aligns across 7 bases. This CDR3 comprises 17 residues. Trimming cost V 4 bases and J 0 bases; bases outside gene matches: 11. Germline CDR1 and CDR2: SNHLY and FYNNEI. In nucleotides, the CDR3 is TGTGCCAGCAGTGTGAGGGGGCCCCCCGAAGCTAACTATGGCTACACCTTC. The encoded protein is CASSVRGPPEANYGYTF.

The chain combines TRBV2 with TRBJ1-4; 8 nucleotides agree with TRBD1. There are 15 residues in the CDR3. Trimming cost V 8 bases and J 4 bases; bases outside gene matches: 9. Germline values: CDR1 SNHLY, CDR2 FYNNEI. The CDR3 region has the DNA TGTGCCAGCGCTGGGACAGGCGGTTATAATGAAAAACTGTTTTTT. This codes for CASAGTGGYNEKLFF.

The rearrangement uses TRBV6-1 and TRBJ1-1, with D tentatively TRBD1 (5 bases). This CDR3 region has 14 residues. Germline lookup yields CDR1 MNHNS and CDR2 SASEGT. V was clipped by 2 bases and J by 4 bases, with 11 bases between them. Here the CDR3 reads CASSETQGGTEAFF. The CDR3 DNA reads TGTGCCAGCAGTGAAACCCAGGGAGGCACTGAAGCTTTCTTT.

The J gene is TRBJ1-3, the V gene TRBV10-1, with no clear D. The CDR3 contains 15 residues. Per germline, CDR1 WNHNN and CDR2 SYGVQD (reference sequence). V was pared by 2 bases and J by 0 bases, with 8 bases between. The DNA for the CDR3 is TGCGCCAGCAGTGAGCTACCGAACTCTGGAAACACCATATATTTT. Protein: CASSELPNSGNTIYF.

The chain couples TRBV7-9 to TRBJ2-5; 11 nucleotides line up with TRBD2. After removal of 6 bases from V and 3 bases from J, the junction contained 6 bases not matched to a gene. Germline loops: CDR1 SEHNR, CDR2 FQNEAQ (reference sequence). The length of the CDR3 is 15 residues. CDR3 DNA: TGTGCCAGCAGTCACAGACTAGCGGGAAAAGAGACCCAGTACTTC. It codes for CASSHRLAGKETQYF.

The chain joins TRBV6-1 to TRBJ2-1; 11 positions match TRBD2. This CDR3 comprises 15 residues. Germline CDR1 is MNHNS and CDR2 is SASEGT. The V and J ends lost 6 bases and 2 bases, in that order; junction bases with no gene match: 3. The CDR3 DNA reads TGTGCCAGCAGGGTAGCGGGGGGGCCCTACAATGAGCAGTTCTTC. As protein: CASRVAGGPYNEQFF.

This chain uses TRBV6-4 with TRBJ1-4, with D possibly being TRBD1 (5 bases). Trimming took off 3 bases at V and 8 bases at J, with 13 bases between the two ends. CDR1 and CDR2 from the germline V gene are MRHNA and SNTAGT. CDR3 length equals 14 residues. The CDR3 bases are TGTGCCAGCAGTGAAGTCCCAGGGAAGGAAAAACTGTTTTTT. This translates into CASSEVPGKEKLFF.